The 7 T cell receptor beta chains below come from one sample, sequenced in a study of identical twins listed by TCRdb under 2016. The library was produced with 5' RACE. Sequencing took place on an Illumina HiSeq 2000. TCRdb reworked the public reads: Q25 trimming with fastp, MiXCR clone assembly, productive beta chains retained. A single entry per CDR3 protein holds the most common genes and DNA from its merged rows. Across this sample there are some 760,000 distinct CDR3 sequences, with 15% to 20% seen only once. The ten largest make up 13% of the sample. These data are also associated with another study on T cells expressing NK-cell markers.

The sample taken for sequencing was PBMCs. The origin of the receptors is a woman younger than 30 in good health.

This clonotype was observed a handful of times. This chain connects TRBV7-2 to TRBJ2-1; unclear D gene. CDR3 size: 15 residues. V was pared by 5 bases and J by 3 bases, with 14 bases between. Germline V lookup: CDR1 SGHTA, CDR2 FQGNSA. The CDR3, as DNA: TGTGCCAGCAGCCTAAATGTGGGGTTCTACAATGAGCAGTTCTTC. Translated, it gives CASSLNVGFYNEQFF.

This clonotype was observed a handful of times. The chain combines TRBV12-3 or TRBV12-4 with TRBJ2-7; TRBD1 matches at 9 bases. CDR3 length: 16 amino acids. J gave up 6 bases and V 7 bases, and 16 bases lay outside the gene matches. Written as DNA, the CDR3 is TGTGCCAGCACCCCCCCGGGACAGGGAGTGTTTGGCGAGCAGTACTTC. Its protein is CASTPPGQGVFGEQYF.

This clonotype was counted a few times. V usage is TRBV20-1 and J usage is TRBJ2-1; 8 nucleotides agree with TRBD2. After removal of 6 bases from V and 2 bases from J, the junction contained 6 bases not matched to a gene. CDR1 is DFQATT and CDR2 is SNEGSKA in the germline V gene (reference sequence). This CDR3 spans 14 amino acids. As DNA, the CDR3 is TGCAGTGCGCAAACTAGCGGTCCCTACAATGAGCAGTTCTTC. As protein: CSAQTSGPYNEQFF.

CDR3 loop: CASSLVSGGNEQFF. In DNA form, the CDR3 reads TGCGCCAGCAGCTTGGTATCCGGCGGCAATGAGCAGTTCTTC. The rearrangement links TRBV5-1 to TRBJ2-1; D ambiguous. The CDR3 is 14 residues long. The germline CDR1 and CDR2 sequences are SGHRS and YFSETQ. Trimming removed 0 bases at V and 6 bases at J, with 10 bases between.

The V gene is TRBV20-1, the J gene TRBJ1-2; TRBD1 agrees at 8 bases. Germline V gene sequence: CDR1 DFQATT, CDR2 SNEGSKA (reference sequence). The CDR3 runs 14 residues. V lost 6 bases, J lost 4 bases, and 10 bases stayed unmatched. The CDR3 DNA reads as TGCAGTGCCAGAATTGACAGGGGCTTCTATGGCTACACCTTC. Protein sequence: CSARIDRGFYGYTF.

This clonotype showed up just a few times. The chain recombines TRBV12-3 or TRBV12-4 with TRBJ2-1; D gene unclear. The CDR3 length is 15 residues. Trimming left V 5 bases short and J 3 bases short, with 14 bases between. The CDR3 DNA reads as TGTGCCAGCAGTCACCATCGGCGGAACTACAATGAGCAGTTCTTC. Translating it yields CASSHHRRNYNEQFF.

This clonotype was seen more than once but under ten times. The rearrangement joins TRBV6-1 to TRBJ2-1; perhaps TRBD1 as D (9 bases). The CDR3 runs 18 residues. Germline V gene data show CDR1 as MNHNS and CDR2 as SASEGT. V shed 6 bases and J shed 4 bases, with 25 bases lying between them. The CDR3 coding sequence is TGTGCCAGCAGGGTCCCACAGGGGGCGGGGGGTATATACAATGAGCAGTTCTTC. The encoded protein is CASRVPQGAGGIYNEQFF.